Presented here are 22 T cell receptor beta chains from one specimen sequenced in a study of T cell responses to AZD1222 COVID-19 vaccine. Data came from immunoSEQ multiplex PCR; TCRdb stores just in-frame clones and leaves some out. The sample includes approximately 150,000 clones, more than 85% of them seen just once. Specimen: peripheral blood, collected 28 days after the second AZD1222 dose. The receptor set was obtained from an adult who received the AZD1222 COVID-19 vaccine.

The chain links TRBV6-7 to TRBJ1-5, with D maybe TRBD1 (5 bases). TRBV6-7 is an ORF; its function is uncertain. The CDR3 extends over 19 amino acids. The ends were cut back, 6 bases at V and 0 bases at J, with 24 bases in the middle. As DNA, the CDR3 is TGTGCCAGCAGCACAGCTAGGGACTCCCGAAGTCATAGCAATCAGCCCCAGCATTTT. Translating it yields CASSTARDSRSHSNQPQHF.

The rearrangement joins TRBV4-1 to TRBJ1-1, with D possibly being TRBD1 (5 bases). This CDR3 has 14 amino acids. V lost 1 base to trimming and J lost 2 bases, with 8 bases between them. Germline V CDR1 and CDR2: MGHRA, YSYEKL. DNA for the CDR3: TGCGCCAGCAGCCAAGCCAGGGCTAACACTGAAGCTTTCTTT. Translated, it gives CASSQARANTEAFF.

The rearrangement uses TRBV19 and TRBJ2-1; no definite D call. In germline, CDR1 is LNHDA, CDR2 SQIVND (reference sequence). CDR3 length: 15 amino acids. The V gene lost 5 bases and the J gene lost 2 bases, with 13 bases spanning the gap. The CDR3 DNA is TGTGCCAGTAGTCCCAGTTCTCAGGCCTACAATGAGCAGTTCTTC. This sequence encodes CASSPSSQAYNEQFF.

The chain carries TRBV6-1 and TRBJ1-6; D possibly corresponds to TRBD1 (5 bases). The V gene's germline CDR1 is MNHNS and CDR2 SASEGT. The CDR3 has 18 residues. Trimming pared 2 bases from V and 0 bases from J, leaving 14 bases between. CDR3 residues: CASSEWGVGSSYNSPLHF. The CDR3 DNA follows: TGTGCCAGCAGTGAATGGGGGGTGGGGAGCTCCTATAATTCACCCCTCCACTTT.

The CDR3 loop reads CASSVEGLQETQYF. In DNA, the CDR3 is TGCGCCAGCAGTGTGGAGGGGCTCCAAGAGACCCAGTACTTC. The chain recombines TRBV10-2 with TRBJ2-5; a possible D gene is TRBD2 (6 bases). The CDR3 length is 14 residues. Per the germline V gene, CDR1 is WSHSY and CDR2 is SAAADI. Trimming pared 4 bases from V and 1 base from J, leaving 10 bases between.

The rearrangement uses TRBV29-1 and TRBJ1-1; D perhaps matches TRBD1 (6 bases). Trimming left V 7 bases short and J 1 base short, with 13 bases between. The CDR3 runs to 13 residues. From germline, CDR1 is SQVTM and CDR2 ANQGSEA. CDR3 loop: CSAAQGTNTEAFF. DNA of the CDR3: TGCAGCGCCGCACAGGGAACGAACACTGAAGCTTTCTTT.

In DNA form, the CDR3 reads TGCAGCGTTGAGGAACCGGGCATAGGCACAGATACGCAGTATTTT. Its translation: CSVEEPGIGTDTQYF. The chain recombines TRBV29-1 with TRBJ2-3; D ambiguous. CDR1 and CDR2 (germline): SQVTM, ANQGSEA. Trimming removed 3 bases from V and 1 base from J, with 14 bases in between. The CDR3 extends over 15 amino acids.

The chain employs TRBV5-1 and TRBJ2-3; TRBD2 might be the D (6 bases). V gave up 7 bases and J gave up 2 bases, with 11 bases separating them. The CDR3 spans 13 residues. Per the germline V gene, CDR1 is SGHRS and CDR2 is YFSETQ. In nucleotides, the CDR3 is TGCGCCAGCCGACTAGGCCCCACAGATACGCAGTATTTT. Translation: CASRLGPTDTQYF.

The gene calls are TRBV19 and TRBJ2-7, with TRBD2 matching over 15 bases. CDR3 length equals 20 residues. V trimming: 0 bases; J trimming: 4 bases; junction bases outside the gene matches: 13. The germline gives CDR1 LNHDA, CDR2 SQIVND (reference sequence). The CDR3 DNA sequence: TGTGCCAGTAGTATAGATCCGAACGGGACTAGCGGGAGGACCCAGTACGAGCAGTACTTC. The encoded protein is CASSIDPNGTSGRTQYEQYF. The full variable domain, completed using reference TRBV19 and TRBJ2-7, is DGGITQSPKYLFRKEGQNVTLSCEQNLNHDAMYWYRQDPGQGLRLIYYSQIVNDFQKGDIAEGYSVSREKKESFPLTVTSAQKNPTAFYLCASSIDPNGTSGRTQYEQYFGPGTRLTVT.

The rearrangement uses TRBV2 and TRBJ2-3; TRBD2 might be the D (5 bases). This CDR3 spans 14 amino acids. V was cut by 4 bases and J by 5 bases, with 13 bases left in between. Looked up from germline, CDR1 is SNHLY and CDR2 is FYNNEI. In DNA, the CDR3 is TGTGCCAGCAGTGCGGGGAGAGGAGGAGATACGCAGTATTTT. Its protein is CASSAGRGGDTQYF.

The chain carries TRBV12-5 and TRBJ2-3, with D uncertain. This CDR3 has 14 amino acids. Trimming took off 7 bases at V and 0 bases at J, with 11 bases between the two ends. Germline V gives CDR1 LGHNT, CDR2 FRNRAP. The CDR3 sequence is CASATRSSTDTQYF. The CDR3 DNA sequence: TGTGCTAGTGCCACCCGTTCGAGCACAGATACGCAGTATTTT.

This chain connects TRBV6-1 to TRBJ2-1, with D possibly matching TRBD2 (6 bases). The CDR3 is 15 amino acids. Trimming pared 1 base from V and 2 bases from J, leaving 9 bases between. Germline CDR1 is MNHNS and CDR2 is SASEGT. The chain's CDR3 is CASSEVPSAYNEQFF. The CDR3 DNA reads as TGTGCCAGCAGTGAAGTTCCTAGCGCCTACAATGAGCAGTTCTTC.

The J gene is TRBJ2-3, the V gene TRBV7-9; 8 positions agree with TRBD2. V gave up 4 bases and J gave up 4 bases; unmatched junction bases: 4. The CDR3 consists of 14 residues. Germline CDR1 SEHNR, CDR2 FQNEAQ (reference sequence). The DNA of the CDR3 is TGTGCCAGCAGCTCACGGGGGGGTGCAGATACGCAGTATTTT. Protein product: CASSSRGGADTQYF.

The chain uses TRBV18 and TRBJ2-2; weak D call: TRBD2 (6 bases). The germline V gene encodes CDR1 KGHSH and CDR2 LQKENI. The CDR3 runs to 17 residues. Trimming left V 3 bases short and J 3 bases short, with 17 bases between. The CDR3 coding sequence is TGTGCCAGCTCACCTCAAACGGGCGGGACGGACACCGGGGAGCTGTTTTTT. This sequence encodes CASSPQTGGTDTGELFF.

The chain combines TRBV7-3 with TRBJ2-7; 9 bases fit TRBD2. In germline, CDR1 is SGHTA, CDR2 FQGTGA. There are 15 residues in the CDR3. V lost 2 bases to trimming and J lost 3 bases; unmatched junction nucleotides: 5. The CDR3 sequence: CASSLGLASYYEQYF. In DNA form, the CDR3 reads TGTGCCAGCAGCTTAGGACTAGCGAGCTACTACGAGCAGTACTTC. The variable domain in full, completed from reference TRBV7-3 and TRBJ2-7, reads GAGVSQTPSNKVTEKGKYVELRCDPISGHTALYWYRQSLGQGPEFLIYFQGTGAADDSGLPNDRFFAVRPEGSVSTLKIQRTERGDSAVYLCASSLGLASYYEQYFGPGTRLTVT.

The chain joins TRBV9 to TRBJ2-1; possible D gene TRBD1, 6 bases. V shed 4 bases and J shed 3 bases, with 14 bases lying between them. Per germline, CDR1 SGDLS and CDR2 YYNGEE. This CDR3 is built from 15 residues. This chain's CDR3 is CASSPDGQNYNEQFF. DNA for the CDR3: TGTGCCAGCAGCCCCGACGGACAGAACTACAATGAGCAGTTCTTC.

V gene TRBV27 combines with J gene TRBJ2-7; TRBD2 might be the D (5 bases). Germline CDR1 MNHEY, CDR2 SMNVEV (reference sequence). V gave up 6 bases and J gave up 2 bases, with 11 bases separating them. This CDR3 is built from 13 residues. The CDR3 DNA sequence: TGTGCCAGCAGCCGGGGATTTACCTACGAGCAGTACTTC. As protein: CASSRGFTYEQYF.

V gene TRBV2 combines with J gene TRBJ1-1; 7 bases match TRBD1. The CDR3 extends over 15 amino acids. The trim removed 7 bases at V and 1 base at J, leaving 9 bases unmatched. Germline V lookup: CDR1 SNHLY, CDR2 FYNNEI. DNA for the CDR3: TGTGCCAGCAAGTCCGACAGGGTCGGGAACACTGAAGCTTTCTTT. This encodes CASKSDRVGNTEAFF.

Only one count was recorded for this clone. The chain recombines TRBV27 with TRBJ2-5; 12 bases are a match to TRBD1. The CDR3 loop spans 17 amino acids. In germline, CDR1 is MNHEY, CDR2 SMNVEV (reference sequence). The V and J ends lost 6 bases and 5 bases, in that order; junction bases with no gene match: 13. Here the CDR3 DNA reads TGTGCCAGCAGGCCGGGACAGGGGGCGTTTTTTATGGAGACCCAGTACTTC. This translates into CASRPGQGAFFMETQYF.

The chain links TRBV9 to TRBJ1-2; 8 bases fit TRBD1. With V trimmed by 4 bases and J by 0 bases, 5 bases remained unmatched. This CDR3 comprises 15 residues. In germline, CDR1 is SGDLS, CDR2 YYNGEE. The CDR3 here is CASSLRTGTNYGYTF. The CDR3, as DNA: TGTGCCAGCAGCCTTAGGACAGGGACTAACTATGGCTACACCTTC.

The chain recombines TRBV6-4 with TRBJ1-3; TRBD1 is a possible D gene (5 bases). This CDR3 contains 15 residues. V lost 5 bases and J 4 bases, leaving 15 bases between the germline ends. The germline V gene has CDR1 MRHNA and CDR2 SNTAGT. The CDR3 nucleotides are TGTGCCAGCAGTTCGTCTACAGGTCGGGGAAACACCATATATTTT. Protein product: CASSSSTGRGNTIYF.

The gene calls are TRBV6-6 and TRBJ1-6; D is ambiguous. Germline V lookup: CDR1 MNHNY, CDR2 SVGAGI (reference sequence). V lost 6 bases and J 7 bases, leaving 10 bases between the germline ends. CDR3 length equals 13 residues. The CDR3 reads CASRSQFNSPLHF. The DNA for the CDR3 is TGTGCCAGCAGATCCCAGTTCAATTCACCCCTCCACTTT.